The clone carrying this TCR beta chain was detected once. These data come from a study of blood T cell repertoires in COVID-19. The germline V gene has CDR1 MDHEN and CDR2 SYDVKM. This CDR3 is 14 amino acids long. V lost 8 bases, J lost 5 bases, and 9 bases stayed unmatched. TCRdb's table, derived via immunoSEQ multiplex PCR, lists solely in-frame clones and lacks some. The top ten hold approximately 2% of the sample, which has roughly 250,000 clones, 70% to 90% seen once. Participants came from roughly 24 US areas, aged about 18 to 100 years. Allocation to cohorts depended on clinical history reported by the participants. Among Cohort 3 donors, those recovered had two negative PCRs, clearance, or symptom resolution.

The TCR comes from a woman in her forties or fifties who had recovered from COVID-19. The sequencing sample was made of PBMCs or T cells enriched from blood (not recorded which). The chain is built from TRBV28 and TRBJ2-1, with 7 bases that match TRBD2. CDR3 bases: TGTGCCAGCTTGGGAGGGCCAAGGAACAATGAGCAGTTCTTC. Amino acids: CASLGGPRNNEQFF.